These T cell receptor beta chains were read from a single sample in a study of shared clonotypes between healthy human individuals. Measured with immunoSEQ multiplex PCR; TCRdb has only the in-frame clones, and not every one. The sample has more than 2,000,000 clones; around nine tenths are singletons. What was sequenced was naive CD4+ T cells sorted from blood. The receptors originated from a man in his late teens or twenties in good health. Both conserved end residues are part of each CDR3. Each record gives: J gene, V gene, D gene, clone size, CDR3 protein, CDR3 DNA. The D gene is left open where the match is weak. Where a row states a size, it is once, few, many or the class of an expanded clone; other rows omit it.

TRBJ2-2 TRBV2 . . CASSVFRDTGELFF TGTGCCAGCAGTGTATTCCGGGACACCGGGGAGCTGTTTTTT
TRBJ2-1 TRBV5-1 . . CASSSGGQSYNEQFF TGCGCCAGCAGCTCCGGTGGACAGTCATACAATGAGCAGTTCTTC
TRBJ1-1 TRBV7-9 . . CASSYGGNTEAFF TGTGCCAGCAGCTACGGAGGTAACACTGAAGCTTTCTTT
TRBJ1-2 TRBV5-4 . . CASSQRHPGGYGYTF TGTGCCAGCAGTCAACGACACCCAGGAGGCTATGGCTACACCTTC
TRBJ1-1 TRBV6-6 TRBD1 . CASSLGGQEAFF TGTGCCAGCAGTCTAGGGGGACAGGAAGCTTTCTTT
TRBJ2-7 TRBV15 TRBD2 . CATSRPGLAGGNEQYF TGTGCCACCAGCAGACCTGGACTAGCGGGAGGTAACGAGCAGTACTTC
TRBJ2-7 TRBV20-1 . . CSAVGRDEQYF TGCAGTGCTGTCGGGCGGGACGAGCAGTACTTC
TRBJ2-4 TRBV5-1 . once CASSMGTARGIQYF TGCGCCAGCAGCATGGGGACGGCTCGGGGCATTCAGTACTTC
TRBJ2-1 TRBV5-4 . . CASSLESGSYNEQFF TGTGCCAGCAGCTTGGAATCAGGGTCTTACAATGAGCAGTTCTTC
TRBJ2-3 TRBV10-3 TRBD1 . CATGTGGTDTQYF TGTGCCACCGGGACAGGGGGAACAGATACGCAGTATTTT
TRBJ1-1 TRBV6-5 TRBD1 . CASVDREMNTEAFF TGTGCCAGCGTCGACAGGGAAATGAACACTGAAGCTTTCTTT
TRBJ2-7 TRBV30 TRBD2 . CAWSRLAGGPAYEQYF TGTGCCTGGAGCCGACTAGCGGGAGGGCCGGCCTACGAGCAGTACTTC
TRBJ1-1 TRBV9 TRBD1 . CASSPRDRDTEAFF TGTGCCAGCAGCCCACGGGACAGGGACACTGAAGCTTTCTTT
TRBJ2-3 TRBV5-4 . . CASTAAPVGDTQYF TGTGCCAGCACCGCCGCACCGGTGGGAGATACGCAGTATTTT
TRBJ1-2 TRBV11-2 . . CASSLDGTGYGYTF TGTGCCAGCAGCTTAGACGGGACCGGCTATGGCTACACCTTC
TRBJ1-5 TRBV6-5 TRBD1 . CASRRDRQNQPQHF TGTGCCAGCCGACGGGACAGGCAAAATCAGCCCCAGCATTTT
TRBJ2-7 TRBV5-1 TRBD1 . CASSSEGQATYEQYF TGCGCCAGCAGCTCTGAGGGACAGGCTACCTACGAGCAGTACTTC
TRBJ1-2 TRBV9 TRBD1 . CASSGTGEAYGYTF TGTGCCAGCAGCGGGACAGGGGAAGCCTATGGCTACACCTTC
TRBJ2-1 TRBV9 . . CASGRSQPGRNEQFF TGTGCCAGCGGAAGGTCGCAGCCTGGGAGAAATGAGCAGTTCTTC
TRBJ2-3 TRBV19 TRBD2 . CASTTSASDTQYF TGTGCCAGCACTACTAGCGCGTCAGATACGCAGTATTTT
TRBJ1-6 TRBV27 TRBD1 few CASSGWDRGNSPLHF TGTGCCAGCAGTGGTTGGGACAGGGGGAATTCACCCCTCCACTTT
TRBJ1-6 TRBV27 . few CASTQAPGARSPLHF TGTGCCAGCACCCAGGCCCCGGGGGCGAGGTCACCCCTCCACTTT
TRBJ2-3 TRBV6-1 TRBD2 . CASRLRRDYTDTQYF TGTGCCAGCAGACTTCGCCGGGACTACACAGATACGCAGTATTTT
TRBJ1-4 TRBV5-1 . . CASSLSGTDEKLFF TGCGCCAGCAGCTTGTCAGGGACGGATGAAAAACTGTTTTTT
TRBJ2-3 TRBV7-3 . . CASSPSGTDTQYF TGTGCCAGCAGCCCCAGCGGCACAGATACGCAGTATTTT
TRBJ1-4 TRBV11-2 TRBD1 . CASSPRTGTNEKLFF TGTGCCAGCAGCCCCCGGACAGGAACTAATGAAAAACTGTTTTTT
TRBJ1-2 TRBV4-2 . . CASSQDNVQGPSF TGTGCCAGCAGCCAAGATAATGTTCAGGGGCCATCTTTC
TRBJ2-3 TRBV9 TRBD2 . CASGGGPGDTQYF TGTGCCAGCGGGGGAGGGCCCGGAGATACGCAGTATTTT
TRBJ2-6 TRBV19 TRBD1 . CASINTGGPGANVLTF TGTGCCAGTATTAATACAGGGGGCCCTGGGGCCAACGTCCTGACTTTC
TRBJ1-2 TRBV5-4 . . CASSPPGPRYGYTF TGTGCCAGCAGCCCCCCGGGACCGAGATATGGCTACACCTTC
TRBJ1-4 TRBV5-4 . . CASSMQTDNEKLFF TGTGCCAGCAGCATGCAGACTGATAATGAAAAACTGTTTTTT
TRBJ1-4 TRBV2 TRBD1 . CASKGTGGEKLFF TGTGCCAGCAAGGGGACAGGGGGGGAAAAACTGTTTTTT
TRBJ1-2 TRBV6-1 . . CASSEAQFGNYGYTF TGTGCCAGCAGTGAAGCACAATTTGGTAACTATGGCTACACCTTC
TRBJ2-7 TRBV11-2 . . CASSLDGRGAEEQYF TGCGCCAGCAGCTTAGACGGCAGGGGAGCGGAGGAGCAGTACTTC
TRBJ2-6 TRBV10-3 . . CAISETGTGANVLTF TGTGCCATCAGTGAGACGGGTACTGGGGCCAACGTCCTGACTTTC
TRBJ1-4 TRBV5-5 TRBD1 . CASRLGQGASGEKLFF TGTGCCAGCAGACTGGGACAGGGGGCTTCTGGTGAAAAACTGTTTTTT
TRBJ1-2 TRBV2 . . CASSKKLANYGYTF TGTGCCAGCAGTAAGAAGTTAGCTAACTATGGCTACACCTTC
TRBJ2-7 TRBV7-2 . once CASSRASSYEQYF TGTGCCAGCAGTCGGGCGAGCTCCTACGAGCAGTACTTC
TRBJ2-1 TRBV6-5 TRBD1 . CASGDRGRDEQFF TGTGCCAGCGGAGACAGGGGGAGGGATGAGCAGTTCTTC
TRBJ2-3 TRBV30 . . CAWSKGLTGAGDTQYF TGTGCCTGGAGTAAGGGTCTTACGGGAGCTGGAGATACGCAGTATTTT
TRBJ1-4 TRBV7-9 . . CASSLGTGEKLFF TGTGCCAGCAGCTTAGGTACCGGGGAAAAACTGTTTTTT
TRBJ1-1 TRBV19 TRBD1 few CASKFLLGQGTEAFF TGTGCCAGTAAATTCCTCTTGGGACAGGGGACTGAAGCTTTCTTT
TRBJ2-7 TRBV30 . . CAWSVLRNSYEQYF TGTGCCTGGAGTGTTCTTCGGAACTCCTACGAGCAGTACTTC
TRBJ2-7 TRBV9 TRBD2 . CASSVGSGTYYEQYF TGTGCCAGCAGCGTAGGGAGCGGGACCTACTACGAGCAGTACTTC
TRBJ2-2 TRBV11-2 . . CASTTRWAGANTGELFF TGTGCCAGCACCACTAGATGGGCAGGAGCGAACACCGGGGAGCTGTTTTTT
TRBJ1-6 TRBV27 TRBD1 . CASSSTGLYNSPLHF TGTGCCAGCAGTTCGACAGGGCTTTATAATTCACCCCTCCACTTT
TRBJ1-2 TRBV18 TRBD1 . CASSAIQGADYGYTF TGTGCCAGCTCAGCAATACAGGGGGCGGACTATGGCTACACCTTC
TRBJ2-1 TRBV7-2 TRBD2 . CASSWTSGGYNEQFF TGTGCCAGCAGCTGGACTAGCGGGGGGTACAATGAGCAGTTCTTC
TRBJ2-2 TRBV6-4 TRBD1 . CASSHGQGNTGELFF TGTGCCAGCAGTCACGGACAGGGGAACACCGGGGAGCTGTTTTTT
TRBJ2-7 TRBV2 . . CASSQTPRLMGYEQYF TGTGCCAGCAGCCAGACCCCAAGGCTGATGGGGTACGAGCAGTACTTC
TRBJ1-1 TRBV29-1 TRBD1 . CSVADRGKGNTEAFF TGCAGCGTGGCGGACAGGGGTAAGGGGAACACTGAAGCTTTCTTT
TRBJ1-1 TRBV2 . . CASSEWGGYEAFF TGTGCCAGCAGTGAATGGGGGGGGTATGAAGCTTTCTTT
TRBJ2-3 TRBV5-8 . . CASSLRRGAFPDTQYF TGTGCCAGCAGCCTAAGGAGGGGGGCCTTCCCAGATACGCAGTATTTT
TRBJ2-6 TRBV29-1 . . CSVGTAGGNVLTF TGCAGCGTTGGGACAGCCGGTGGCAACGTCCTGACTTTC
TRBJ2-7 TRBV29-1 . . CSVVAGMVGSYEQYF TGCAGCGTTGTCGCAGGGATGGTGGGCTCCTACGAGCAGTACTTC